These T cell receptor beta chains were read from a single sample in a study of tumor-infiltrating lymphocytes in primary liver carcinoma. TCRdb passed the multiplex PCR reads through MiXCR, listing each CDR3 protein once. There are 80,000 or so distinct CDR3 sequences in the sample; 70% to 75% occur only once, and approximately 15% lies in the top ten. What was sequenced was liver tumor tissue from sampling region 4. These receptors all come from an older woman with primary liver carcinoma and hepatitis B virus infection. Each CDR3 is given with its conserved first and last residue. A D gene is named only where the DNA matches it firmly. Expanded clones are given a class, and other clones once, few, many or no size at all.

many | TRBJ1-1 | TRBV7-9 | TRBD1 | CASSATGVTEAFF | TGTGCCAGCAGCGCAACAGGGGTAACTGAAGCTTTCTTT
. | TRBJ2-5 | TRBV2 | . | CASNGLSEAQYF | TGTGCCAGCAACGGTCTCTCGGAGGCCCAGTACTTC
once | TRBJ1-2 | TRBV14 | . | CASSQATRANYGYTF | TGTGCCAGCAGCCAAGCGACAAGAGCTAACTATGGCTACACCTTC
. | TRBJ2-2 | TRBV29-1 | . | CSVTGHSGGKLSF | TGCAGCGTCACGGGGCACTCGGGCGGGAAGTTGTCTTTT
. | TRBJ2-2 | TRBV4-1 | . | CASSLEGGLSNTGELFF | TGCGCCAGCAGCCTAGAGGGGGGGTTGTCGAACACCGGGGAGCTGTTTTTT
. | TRBJ2-7 | TRBV6-5 | TRBD2 | CVSKGLAGDFYEQYF | TGTGTCAGCAAGGGACTGGCGGGAGACTTCTACGAGCAGTACTTC
. | TRBJ2-6 | TRBV11-2 | . | CASSLTASSGAKVLTF | TGTGCCAGCAGCTTAACAGCGAGTTCTGGGGCCAAAGTCCTGACTTTC
. | TRBJ2-7 | TRBV9 | TRBD2 | CASSPRGSSGDYEQYF | TGTGCCAGCAGCCCCCGGGGGTCTAGCGGCGACTACGAGCAGTACTTC
once | TRBJ1-2 | TRBV29-1 | . | CSVENFGYDYTF | TGCAGCGTTGAAAATTTTGGCTATGATTACACCTTC
. | TRBJ2-3 | TRBV14 | . | CACSLSGGTDTQYF | TGTGCCTGCAGCCTATCGGGGGGCACAGATACGCAATATTTT
. | TRBJ1-3 | TRBV20-1 | . | CSASRGGGNTIYF | TGCAGTGCTTCCCGGGGGGGAGGCAACACCATATATTTT